This is a list of T cell receptor beta chains from one sample in a study of circulating CD8 cells and anti-PD-1 response in melanoma. Each CDR3 protein gets one entry after TCRdb re-called the reads with MiXCR. The sample includes roughly 300 distinct CDR3 sequences, less than 15% of them seen just once. Sequences were derived from CD8+ T cells from PBMCs, sampled at baseline or after one month of anti-PD-1 therapy (not recorded which). Source of these receptors: a human donor with melanoma. Both conserved end residues are part of each CDR3. Each record gives: J gene, V gene, clone size, D gene, CDR3 DNA, CDR3 protein. A D gene is named only where the DNA matches it firmly. Clone size appears in some rows only: once, few, many, or a class for an expanded clone.

j_call: TRBJ2-3; v_call: TRBV19; clone_size: large; d_call: NA; cdr3_nt: TGTGCCAGTACTAGGGAGTGGGGCCTAAGCACAGATACGCAGTATTTT; cdr3_aa: CASTREWGLSTDTQYF
j_call: TRBJ2-7; v_call: TRBV27; clone_size: large; d_call: TRBD2; cdr3_nt: TGTGCCAGCAGGGCTAGCGGGGGGACCTACGAGCAGTACTTC; cdr3_aa: CASRASGGTYEQYF
j_call: TRBJ2-1; v_call: TRBV20-1; clone_size: NA; d_call: NA; cdr3_nt: TGCAGTGCTAGCGGGTCCTTTACTCCTGGCGATGAGCAGTTCTTC; cdr3_aa: CSASGSFTPGDEQFF
j_call: TRBJ2-2; v_call: TRBV12-3/TRBV12-4; clone_size: large; d_call: NA; cdr3_nt: TGTGCCAGCAGTTTAGCGAACACCGGGGAGCTGTTTTTT; cdr3_aa: CASSLANTGELFF
j_call: TRBJ2-2; v_call: TRBV19; clone_size: medium-sized; d_call: NA; cdr3_nt: TGTGCCAGTAGATACAGGGCCCCGGGTCGCCAAACCGGGGAGCTGTTTTTT; cdr3_aa: CASRYRAPGRQTGELFF
j_call: TRBJ2-1; v_call: TRBV29-1; clone_size: large; d_call: NA; cdr3_nt: TGCAGCGCCGTACTGACCTTCCGCTCCTACAATGAGCAGTTCTTC; cdr3_aa: CSAVLTFRSYNEQFF
j_call: TRBJ2-7; v_call: TRBV29-1; clone_size: large; d_call: TRBD1; cdr3_nt: TGCAGCGTTGAATTGGACAGGGGGTGGGAGCAGTACTTC; cdr3_aa: CSVELDRGWEQYF
j_call: TRBJ2-1; v_call: TRBV11-2; clone_size: few; d_call: NA; cdr3_nt: TGTGCCAGCAGCGAATGGGGGGTTGACAATGAGCAGTTCTTC; cdr3_aa: CASSEWGVDNEQFF
j_call: TRBJ1-1; v_call: TRBV19; clone_size: hyperexpanded; d_call: NA; cdr3_nt: TGTGCCAGTAGTATAGGGAGGACTGAAGCTTTCTTT; cdr3_aa: CASSIGRTEAFF
j_call: TRBJ1-6; v_call: TRBV19; clone_size: medium-sized; d_call: NA; cdr3_nt: TGTGCCAGTAGTATAGTATCCAGGAGTCCCCTCCACTTT; cdr3_aa: CASSIVSRSPLHF
j_call: TRBJ1-1; v_call: TRBV3-2; clone_size: hyperexpanded; d_call: NA; cdr3_nt: TGTGCCAGCAGCCACGCAGGGGCATCACAGGGCAACCTCTTATCGAACACTGAAGCTTTCTTT; cdr3_aa: CASSHAGASQGNLLSNTEAFF
j_call: TRBJ2-5; v_call: TRBV19; clone_size: large; d_call: NA; cdr3_nt: TGTGCCAGTAGTATGGTGGCGGGGGAGACCCAGTACTTC; cdr3_aa: CASSMVAGETQYF
j_call: TRBJ2-1; v_call: TRBV7-9; clone_size: few; d_call: TRBD2; cdr3_nt: TGTGCCAGCAGCTTAGCGGGGACTAACCACTGGAATGAGCAGTTCTTC; cdr3_aa: CASSLAGTNHWNEQFF
j_call: TRBJ1-2; v_call: TRBV16; clone_size: large; d_call: NA; cdr3_nt: TGTGCCAGCAGCCAATCTGTGACAGGCTATGGCTACACCTTC; cdr3_aa: CASSQSVTGYGYTF
j_call: TRBJ2-5; v_call: TRBV25-1; clone_size: few; d_call: NA; cdr3_nt: TGTGCCAGCAGTGAGGGGGTCATCCAAGAGACCCAGTACTTC; cdr3_aa: CASSEGVIQETQYF
j_call: TRBJ2-7; v_call: TRBV9; clone_size: large; d_call: NA; cdr3_nt: TGTGCCAGCAGCGTAGTTCCCTCCTACGAGCAGTACTTC; cdr3_aa: CASSVVPSYEQYF
j_call: TRBJ1-1; v_call: TRBV30; clone_size: few; d_call: TRBD1; cdr3_nt: TGTGCCTGGAGTGGAGGGACAGACATTATCATGAACACTGAAGCTCTCTTT; cdr3_aa: CAWSGGTDIIMNTEALF
j_call: TRBJ2-7; v_call: TRBV4-3; clone_size: large; d_call: NA; cdr3_nt: TGCGCCAGCAGCCAAGATCCCGGGGGAACGCCCTACGAGCAGTACTTC; cdr3_aa: CASSQDPGGTPYEQYF
j_call: TRBJ2-3; v_call: TRBV9; clone_size: large; d_call: TRBD1; cdr3_nt: TGTGCCAGCAGCGCGCCGGGACAGGTGGTTTTT; cdr3_aa: CASSAPGQVVF
j_call: TRBJ2-3; v_call: TRBV7-2; clone_size: hyperexpanded; d_call: NA; cdr3_nt: TGTGCCAGCAGCTTAGACTTGGGTACGCAGTATTTT; cdr3_aa: CASSLDLGTQYF
j_call: TRBJ2-3; v_call: TRBV7-3; clone_size: medium-sized; d_call: NA; cdr3_nt: NA; cdr3_aa: CASSLFLSDTQYF
j_call: TRBJ2-7; v_call: TRBV28; clone_size: medium-sized; d_call: NA; cdr3_nt: TGTGCCAGCAGTTTGTCGGGGGCCTCGGGGCTCTACGAGCAGTACTTC; cdr3_aa: CASSLSGASGLYEQYF
j_call: TRBJ2-2; v_call: TRBV28; clone_size: NA; d_call: NA; cdr3_nt: TGTGCCAGCAGTTCCGAGGCGGAGAACACCGGGGAGCTGTTTTTT; cdr3_aa: CASSSEAENTGELFF
j_call: TRBJ2-7; v_call: TRBV6-6; clone_size: large; d_call: TRBD1; cdr3_nt: TGTGCCAGCAGTGCGGACAGGGGATGGTACGAGCAGTACTTC; cdr3_aa: CASSADRGWYEQYF
j_call: TRBJ2-3; v_call: TRBV9; clone_size: few; d_call: TRBD1; cdr3_nt: TGTGCCAGCAGCGAGGGGACAGGGGGCACAGATACGCAGTATTTT; cdr3_aa: CASSEGTGGTDTQYF
j_call: TRBJ1-1; v_call: TRBV27; clone_size: large; d_call: NA; cdr3_nt: TGTGCCAGCACCCCGGTAGCAGGGATCATGAACACTGAAGCTTTCTTT; cdr3_aa: CASTPVAGIMNTEAFF
j_call: TRBJ2-7; v_call: TRBV7-2; clone_size: medium-sized; d_call: TRBD1; cdr3_nt: TGTGCCAGCAGCTTTGGACAGGGCTACGAGCAGTACTTC; cdr3_aa: CASSFGQGYEQYF
j_call: TRBJ1-1; v_call: TRBV27; clone_size: large; d_call: NA; cdr3_nt: TGTGCCAGCAGTTCCCACCCCGCGGGGGCTGAAGCTTTCTTT; cdr3_aa: CASSSHPAGAEAFF
j_call: TRBJ1-1; v_call: TRBV6-2/TRBV6-3; clone_size: large; d_call: NA; cdr3_nt: TGTGCCAGCAGCGGCGGGGTGAACACTGAAGCTTTCTTT; cdr3_aa: CASSGGVNTEAFF
j_call: TRBJ1-1; v_call: TRBV10-3; clone_size: medium-sized; d_call: NA; cdr3_nt: TGTGCCATCAGTGAGGATCCCAGCATGAACACTGAAGCTTTCTTT; cdr3_aa: CAISEDPSMNTEAFF
j_call: TRBJ1-2; v_call: TRBV7-2; clone_size: medium-sized; d_call: TRBD1; cdr3_nt: TGTGCCAGCAGCCTTACAGGGGGCGGCTACACCTTC; cdr3_aa: CASSLTGGGYTF
j_call: TRBJ1-4; v_call: TRBV7-8; clone_size: medium-sized; d_call: TRBD1; cdr3_nt: TGTGCCAGCAGCGTTTACCCACAGGGGGCGACTGAAAAACTGTTTTTT; cdr3_aa: CASSVYPQGATEKLFF
j_call: TRBJ1-1; v_call: TRBV7-2; clone_size: large; d_call: NA; cdr3_nt: TGTGCCAGCAGCCCCGGGCCGGGGTCTGAAGCTTTCTTT; cdr3_aa: CASSPGPGSEAFF
j_call: TRBJ1-1; v_call: TRBV19; clone_size: large; d_call: TRBD1; cdr3_nt: TGTGCCAGTAATAACAGGGGGCTCCATGAAGCTTTCTTT; cdr3_aa: CASNNRGLHEAFF
j_call: TRBJ2-7; v_call: TRBV2; clone_size: medium-sized; d_call: TRBD2; cdr3_nt: TGTGCCAGCAGCGATAGCGGGGGGGGCAACGAGCAGTACTTC; cdr3_aa: CASSDSGGGNEQYF
j_call: TRBJ1-1; v_call: TRBV6-5; clone_size: medium-sized; d_call: NA; cdr3_nt: TGTGCCAGCAGTTTTCAGGGGATGAACACTGAAGCTTTCTTT; cdr3_aa: CASSFQGMNTEAFF
j_call: TRBJ2-1; v_call: TRBV19; clone_size: few; d_call: TRBD2; cdr3_nt: TGTGCCAGCCAAGCGGGGCTATACTACAATGAGCAGTTCTTC; cdr3_aa: CASQAGLYYNEQFF
j_call: TRBJ2-3; v_call: TRBV18; clone_size: few; d_call: NA; cdr3_nt: TGTGCCAGCTCACCACTAGGCACAGATACGCAGTATTTT; cdr3_aa: CASSPLGTDTQYF
j_call: TRBJ2-1; v_call: TRBV19; clone_size: NA; d_call: NA; cdr3_nt: TGTGCCAGTAGTATATACGACGGCTGGGCTGGGAATGAACAGTTCTTC; cdr3_aa: CASSIYDGWAGNEQFF
j_call: TRBJ2-7; v_call: TRBV5-6; clone_size: large; d_call: TRBD1; cdr3_nt: TGTGCCAGCAGCTTGAATACAGGGGGCGTTTCGTATGAGCAGTACTTC; cdr3_aa: CASSLNTGGVSYEQYF
j_call: TRBJ2-3; v_call: TRBV9; clone_size: NA; d_call: TRBD2; cdr3_nt: TGTGCCAGCAGCCCCCTCACTAGCGGGGGGGCAGATACGCAGTATTTT; cdr3_aa: CASSPLTSGGADTQYF
j_call: TRBJ1-5; v_call: TRBV27; clone_size: large; d_call: NA; cdr3_nt: TGTGCCAGCAGTTTTTTGGGGGCGAAAGGTCAGCCCCAGCATTTT; cdr3_aa: CASSFLGAKGQPQHF
j_call: TRBJ2-2; v_call: TRBV19; clone_size: NA; d_call: NA; cdr3_nt: TGTGCCAGTAGTATGAGAAACACCGGGGAGCTGTTTTTT; cdr3_aa: CASSMRNTGELFF
j_call: TRBJ2-7; v_call: TRBV3-1; clone_size: NA; d_call: NA; cdr3_nt: TGTGCCAGCAGCCAACAGCCCTACTACGAGCAGTACTTC; cdr3_aa: CASSQQPYYEQYF
j_call: TRBJ2-7; v_call: TRBV5-1; clone_size: NA; d_call: NA; cdr3_nt: TGCGCCAGCAGCTTGCACAGGGACGGCGAGCAGTACTTC; cdr3_aa: CASSLHRDGEQYF
j_call: TRBJ2-1; v_call: TRBV28; clone_size: few; d_call: NA; cdr3_nt: TGTGCCAGCAGCCCGGGTCTATACAATGAGCAGTTCTTC; cdr3_aa: CASSPGLYNEQFF
j_call: TRBJ2-7; v_call: TRBV4-1; clone_size: large; d_call: NA; cdr3_nt: TGCGCCAGCAGCCAGGGGTGGACCTACGAGCAGTACTTC; cdr3_aa: CASSQGWTYEQYF
j_call: TRBJ2-1; v_call: TRBV9; clone_size: large; d_call: NA; cdr3_nt: TGTGCCAGCAGCGTATGGGGGAGCATAGACAATGAGCAGTTCTTC; cdr3_aa: CASSVWGSIDNEQFF